This T cell receptor beta chain came from a study of T cell clones after liver transplantation (dated by TCRdb to the late 2010s). About the study as a whole: The samples were obtained from ITN030ST, a randomized trial that attempted immunosuppression withdrawal within 2 years after liver transplantation. Donor-reactive T cell clones were identified by TCRbeta sequencing after a pre-transplant mixed lymphocyte reaction and then tracked in post-transplant blood. Of the eight recipients, a few were HCV-positive, while the remaining recipients had been transplanted for non-autoimmune, non-viral indications. Blood samples were collected pre-transplant, then pre-randomization ahead of withdrawal, and finally post-randomization once withdrawal had either been completed or failed. A cohort of 8 liver transplant recipients was studied, of whom 3 were classified as tolerant and 5 as non-tolerant. The subjects received no induction therapy and were kept on standard immunosuppression until randomization at 12-24 months post-transplant. As an antigen-independent comparator for the donor-reactive sequences, third party-reactive TCRbeta sequences from pre-transplant MLRs were identified as well. To count as tolerant, a recipient had to stay completely off immunosuppression for at least one year without liver enzymes climbing beyond twice the upper limit of normal. Broad study findings and their caveats: The conclusions were considered preliminary, being limited by small, heterogeneous patient numbers and non-standardized post-transplant time points. When repertoire turnover was taken into account, detection of donor-reactive sequences was significantly reduced in 7 of 8 subjects for CD4 and in 8 of 8 subjects for CD8. Circulating donor-reactive CD4 TCRbeta sequences fell significantly post-transplant in 5 of 8 subjects, irrespective of tolerance or HCV status. Because no allograft tissue specimens were available, donor-reactive T cells may have migrated into the graft instead of being deleted. In two subjects, low numbers of available donor cells limited the measurable donor-reactive repertoire. A greater decline was seen for donor-reactive sequences than for third party-reactive sequences, suggesting partial antigen-specific deletion unrelated to withdrawal success.

Using immunoSEQ, frozen genomic DNA was subjected to high-throughput TCRbeta CDR3 sequencing, a process that included PCR amplification, mapping, bias correction and internal controls. In the paper's pipeline: Productive rearrangements were kept, and unique TCRbeta sequences were defined by CDR3 nucleotide sequence plus V and J gene. A sequence counted as donor-reactive only if the sequence showed at least 5-fold expansion in CFSE-low cells compared with unstimulated pre-transplant cells and had a frequency of at least 0.01%. Minimum frequency thresholds were set for each subject on the basis of the unstimulated sample with the lowest template count, so that a detection power of at least 90% was ensured. Jensen-Shannon divergence between the top 1000 TCRbeta sequences post- versus pre-transplant served as the measure of repertoire turnover. Changes in detection of donor-reactive sequences were assessed with two-sided Fisher's exact tests. As stored in TCRdb, this immuneACCESS dataset retains in-frame rearrangements with V and J assigned. A fraction of the clones does not appear; measured against another copy, unresolved V genes explain less than half of the discrepancy, and the remainder lacks a known reason. V and J calls plus clone size are reproduced from that table; the DNA served to infer D and trimming. A total of tens of thousands of clones appear in this sample, roughly 85% of them only once. The top ten clonotypes cover 0.4% to 0.6% of the sample.

To note about this clone: The antigen it recognizes is unknown. Base-call qualities are not available, and no considerably larger clone is one nucleotide away.

Thawed unstimulated PBMCs were stained for CD3, CD4 and CD8 and FACS-sorted into CD3+CD4+ and CD3+CD8+ populations. Randomization to immunosuppression withdrawal applied to every one of the 8 studied subjects. Genomic DNA was isolated with the Qiagen DNeasy Blood and Tissue Kit. The source material was CD4+ T cells from blood, sampled 46 months after liver transplant. This sequence originates from a human patient who received a liver transplant. After a transplant, some T cells may be the graft donor's own cells.

The sequenced DNA: TGTGCCAGCAGCAGAAAGGGATCCGGGGAGCTGTTTTTT. Its translation is CASSRKGSGELFF. The chain was built from TRBV6-5 and TRBJ2-2, with an unclear D gene assignment. The CDR1 and CDR2 encoded by the germline V gene are MNHEY and SVGAGI. Trimming takes 6 bases from V and 6 bases from J, and the germline ends sit 11 bases apart. The CDR3, from cysteine to phenylalanine, totals 13 residues. Here the CDR3 DNA is all that survives: 39 bases in frame from base 1.